These 12 T cell receptor beta chains share one sample of origin, sequenced in a study of spatial heterogeneity in lung cancer. Time point denoted: blood at routine non-recurrence follow-up after resection. MiXCR, run by TCRdb on the 5' RACE reads, gives a single entry per CDR3 protein. This sample has tens of thousands of distinct CDR3 sequences, with 9% to 10% found just once. This specimen consisted of PBMCs, obtained at follow-up. Every receptor here comes from a male donor with early-stage non-small cell lung cancer.

This clonotype was seen ten or more times. The J gene is TRBJ1-1, the V gene TRBV27; weak D call: TRBD1 (5 bases). V dropped 6 bases and J dropped 5 bases, with 10 bases sitting between them. The CDR3 is 12 amino acids. Looked up from germline, CDR1 is MNHEY and CDR2 is SMNVEV (reference sequence). CDR3: CASSRTGTEAFF. The CDR3 DNA reads as TGTGCCAGCAGCCGTACAGGAACTGAAGCTTTCTTT.

The chain carries TRBV20-1 and TRBJ1-4; D might be TRBD1 (5 bases). Germline CDR1 is DFQATT and CDR2 is SNEGSKA (reference sequence). With 2 bases removed from V and 4 bases from J, the gap between germline ends came to 8 bases. CDR3 size: 13 residues. This chain's CDR3 is CSARSQGNEKLFF. Written as DNA, the CDR3 is TGCAGTGCTAGATCTCAGGGTAATGAAAAACTGTTTTTT.

This clonotype was detected only a few times. The chain employs TRBV4-3 and TRBJ1-1; D not resolved. Looked up from germline, CDR1 is LGHNA and CDR2 is YSLEER. This CDR3 spans 13 amino acids. V lost 0 bases to trimming and J lost 4 bases, with 6 bases between them. CDR3 nucleotide sequence: TGCGCCAGCAGCCAAGATACGGCCACTGAAGCTTTCTTT. Protein product: CASSQDTATEAFF.

The CDR3 DNA reads TGCGCCAGCAGTGAGTCGGGGGTCACCGGGGAGCTGTTTTTT. The encoded protein is CASSESGVTGELFF. This sequence joins TRBV10-1 and TRBJ2-2, with D perhaps assigned TRBD1 or TRBD2 (5 bases each). V was trimmed by 0 bases and J by 4 bases, leaving 6 bases between them. Per germline, CDR1 WNHNN and CDR2 SYGVQD (reference sequence). This CDR3 region has 14 residues.

This clonotype was recorded at least ten times. The rearrangement joins TRBV28 to TRBJ1-3; a possible D gene is TRBD1 (6 bases). The CDR3 consists of 16 residues. Germline-derived CDR1 and CDR2 are MDHEN and SYDVKM. Trimming took off 5 bases at V and 0 bases at J, with 14 bases between the two ends. CDR3 DNA: TGTGCCAGCAGTCCCCGCGGGGGCAGCTCTGGAAACACCATATATTTT. Protein: CASSPRGGSSGNTIYF.

This clonotype was observed a handful of times. CDR3 in DNA: TGTGCCACCAGCAGAGTTTACAATGAGCAGTTCTTC. The encoded protein is CATSRVYNEQFF. The rearrangement joins TRBV15 to TRBJ2-1, with D unclear. The CDR3 is 12 residues long. Germline lookup yields CDR1 LNHNV and CDR2 YYDKDF (reference sequence). Trimming stripped 1 base from V and 4 bases from J, with 2 bases between.

The rearrangement links TRBV28 to TRBJ1-2, with unresolved D. The CDR3 contains 14 residues. V was cut by 3 bases and J by 8 bases, with 16 bases left in between. Germline V lookup: CDR1 MDHEN, CDR2 SYDVKM. The CDR3 reads CASSFLVGIMGYTF. As DNA, the CDR3 is TGTGCCAGCAGTTTCCTCGTGGGGATTATGGGCTACACCTTC.

This clonotype was recorded a few times. DNA of the CDR3: TGCGCCAGCAGCCGGGACTATAACACCGGGGAGCTGTTTTTT. As protein: CASSRDYNTGELFF. The chain joins TRBV4-1 to TRBJ2-2, with 7 nucleotides matching TRBD2. CDR3 length equals 14 residues. In germline, CDR1 is MGHRA, CDR2 YSYEKL. J gave up 2 bases and V 4 bases, and 1 base lay outside the gene matches.

This chain connects TRBV7-4 to TRBJ2-7; D is unclear. CDR1 is SGHVT and CDR2 is SQSDAQ in the germline V gene. The germline V and J ends were trimmed by 1 base and 2 bases, with 21 bases remaining between them. CDR3 length: 18 amino acids. The CDR3, as DNA: TGTGCCAGCAGCTTAGAAGTGTCACCGTTGCGAGGTCCCTACGAGCAGTACTTC. This codes for CASSLEVSPLRGPYEQYF.

The sample holds many counts of this clonotype. The rearrangement joins TRBV9 to TRBJ1-1; 9 bases line up with TRBD1. Germline V lookup: CDR1 SGDLS, CDR2 YYNGEE. Trimming removed 4 bases from V and 1 base from J; junction bases left unmatched: 2. The CDR3 loop spans 14 amino acids. CDR3 bases: TGTGCCAGCAGCTCGACAGGGGGGAACACTGAAGCTTTCTTT. Translation: CASSSTGGNTEAFF.

The gene calls are TRBV5-6 and TRBJ2-5; D assignment may be TRBD1 or TRBD2 (6 bases each). Trimming left V 2 bases short and J 5 bases short, with 13 bases between. CDR1 is SGHDT, CDR2 YYEEEE, per germline. The CDR3 loop spans 14 amino acids. The CDR3 DNA is TGTGCCAGCAGCTTAACAGGGACTGGGGAGACCCAGTACTTC. Protein sequence: CASSLTGTGETQYF.

Many counts were recorded for this clonotype. The rearrangement joins TRBV9 to TRBJ2-3; 10 bases are shared with TRBD1. The CDR3 contains 16 residues. Germline trimming cut 0 bases from V and 4 bases from J; bases unmatched to any gene: 5. CDR1 and CDR2 (germline): SGDLS, YYNGEE. The CDR3 region is CASSVGRQGAADTQYF. In DNA form, the CDR3 reads TGTGCCAGCAGCGTAGGCCGACAGGGGGCTGCAGATACGCAGTATTTT.